The source of this TCR beta chain is a study of patients and donors after allogeneic stem cell transplantation. TCRdb called the RT-PCR reads again in MiXCR, with one record for every CDR3 protein. The data contain around 200,000 distinct CDR3 sequences, 35% to 45% of them singletons. CDR3 length: 12 amino acids. The germline CDR1 and CDR2 sequences are DFQATT and SNEGSKA (reference sequence). Trimming cost V 2 bases and J 3 bases, with 6 bases left between them. This sequence joins TRBV20-1 and TRBJ2-3, with D hard to call. The sequence was collected from a human donor who was either an allogeneic HSCT recipient or a stem cell or donor lymphocyte infusion donor (not recorded which). It is not recorded whose cells these are; they may come from a transplant donor. Sequenced material: blood, either unsorted or a sorted T cell fraction (not recorded which). The CDR3 coding sequence is TGCAGTGCTAGACTAGATACAGATACGCAGTATTTT. Its protein is CSARLDTDTQYF.